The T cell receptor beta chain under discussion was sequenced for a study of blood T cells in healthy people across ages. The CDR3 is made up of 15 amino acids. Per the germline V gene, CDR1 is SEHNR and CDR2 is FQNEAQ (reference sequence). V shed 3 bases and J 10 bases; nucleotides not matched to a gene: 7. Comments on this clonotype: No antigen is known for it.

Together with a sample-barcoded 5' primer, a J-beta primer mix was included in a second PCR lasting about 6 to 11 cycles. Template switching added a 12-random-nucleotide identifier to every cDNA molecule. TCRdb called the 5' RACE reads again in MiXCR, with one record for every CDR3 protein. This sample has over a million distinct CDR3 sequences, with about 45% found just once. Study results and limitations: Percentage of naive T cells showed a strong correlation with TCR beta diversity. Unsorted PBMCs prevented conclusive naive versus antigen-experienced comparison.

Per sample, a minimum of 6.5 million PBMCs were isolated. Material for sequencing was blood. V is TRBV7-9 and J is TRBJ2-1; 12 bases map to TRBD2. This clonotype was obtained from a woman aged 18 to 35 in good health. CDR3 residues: CASSLGLAGPLEQFF. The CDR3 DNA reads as TGTGCCAGCAGCTTGGGACTAGCGGGCCCCTTGGAGCAGTTCTTC.